This T cell receptor (delta chain) derives from a study of Vδ1+ human thymocytes. General study findings and limits: Thymic TRG and TRD repertoires appeared highly polyclonal. TRD repertoires were essentially private, unlike widely shared TRG clonotypes. Unexpected Vdelta2 sequences could cause misinterpretation of bulk repertoire data. Unlike peripheral blood Vdelta1+ controls, thymic delta-chain sequences included around 18% Vdelta2 and few Vdelta3.

The CDR3 is 20 amino acids. Germline CDR1 and CDR2: TSWWSYY and QGS. V shed 3 bases, J shed 1 base, and the junction held 15 bases outside the gene matches. After alphabeta T cell depletion, CD3+ Vdelta1+ Vdelta2- thymocytes were sorted. As for this clone: Its specificity is not known.

Sequences come from RNA converted to cDNA by reverse transcription. Pooled V-gene forward primers with one constant-region reverse primer generated the CDR3 amplicons by multiplex PCR. TCRdb redid clone calling on the multiplex PCR reads using CATT. The sample has some 54,000 delta-chain clones, 15% to 20% seen once. The sequence was collected from a boy in the first two years of life who had congenital heart surgery. The J gene is TRDJ1, the V gene TRDV1, with 12 bases fitting TRDD3. The specimen was Vdelta1+ gamma-delta thymocytes from the thymus. The subset here: FACS-sorted CD3+ TCRalphabeta- TCRVdelta1+ TCRVdelta2- thymocytes. In DNA, the CDR3 is TGTGCTCTTGGGGACGCTCCTTCCGTCCACTGGGGGATACCCACCGATAAACTCATCTTT. Its protein is CALGDAPSVHWGIPTDKLIF.